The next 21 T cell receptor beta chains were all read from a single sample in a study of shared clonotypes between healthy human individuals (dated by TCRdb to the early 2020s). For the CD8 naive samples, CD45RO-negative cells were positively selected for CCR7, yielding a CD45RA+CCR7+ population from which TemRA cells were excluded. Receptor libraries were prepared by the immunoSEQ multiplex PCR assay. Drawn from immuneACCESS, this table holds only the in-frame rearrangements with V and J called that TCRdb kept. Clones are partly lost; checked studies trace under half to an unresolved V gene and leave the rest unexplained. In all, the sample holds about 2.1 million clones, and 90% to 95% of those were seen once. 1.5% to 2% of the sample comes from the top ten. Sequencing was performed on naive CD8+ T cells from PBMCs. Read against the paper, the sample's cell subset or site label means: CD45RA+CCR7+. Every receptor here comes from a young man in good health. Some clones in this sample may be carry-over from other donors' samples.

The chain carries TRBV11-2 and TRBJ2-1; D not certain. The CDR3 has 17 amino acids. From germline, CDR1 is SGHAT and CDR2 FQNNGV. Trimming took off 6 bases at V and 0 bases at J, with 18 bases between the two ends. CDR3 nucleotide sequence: TGTGCCAGCAGTCCAGGCCCCGGACCCACCTCCTACAATGAGCAGTTCTTC. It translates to CASSPGPGPTSYNEQFF.

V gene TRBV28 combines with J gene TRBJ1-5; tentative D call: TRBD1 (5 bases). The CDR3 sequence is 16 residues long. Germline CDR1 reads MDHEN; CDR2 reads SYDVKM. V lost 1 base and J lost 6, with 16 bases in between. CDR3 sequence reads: CASSLLARVGGQPQHF. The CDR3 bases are TGTGCCAGCAGTTTATTAGCCAGGGTCGGTGGTCAGCCCCAGCATTTT.

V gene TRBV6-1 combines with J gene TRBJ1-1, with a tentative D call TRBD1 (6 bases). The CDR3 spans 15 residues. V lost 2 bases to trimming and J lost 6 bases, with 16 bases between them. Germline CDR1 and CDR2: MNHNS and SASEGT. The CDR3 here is CASSEWQGRAAEAFF. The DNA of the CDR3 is TGTGCCAGCAGTGAATGGCAGGGGAGGGCAGCTGAAGCTTTCTTT.

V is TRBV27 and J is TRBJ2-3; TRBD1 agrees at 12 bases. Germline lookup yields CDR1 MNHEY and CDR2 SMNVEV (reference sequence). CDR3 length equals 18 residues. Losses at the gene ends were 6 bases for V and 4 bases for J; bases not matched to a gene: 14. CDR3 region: CASSLVGTGGARPDTQYF. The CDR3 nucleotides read TGTGCCAGCAGCCTGGTGGGGACAGGGGGCGCACGGCCAGATACGCAGTATTTT.

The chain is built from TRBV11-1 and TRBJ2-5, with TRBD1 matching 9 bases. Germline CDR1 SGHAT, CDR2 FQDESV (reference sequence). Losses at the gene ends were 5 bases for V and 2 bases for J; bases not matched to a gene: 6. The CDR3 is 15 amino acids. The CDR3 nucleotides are TGTGCCAGCAGCCCTAGGGACAGGGAACAAGAGACCCAGTACTTC. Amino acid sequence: CASSPRDREQETQYF.

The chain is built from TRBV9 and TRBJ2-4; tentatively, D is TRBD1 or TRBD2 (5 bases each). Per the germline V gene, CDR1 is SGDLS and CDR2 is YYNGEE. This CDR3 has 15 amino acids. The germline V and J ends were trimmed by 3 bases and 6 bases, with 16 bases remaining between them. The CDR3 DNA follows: TGTGCCAGCAGCGACAACGGGGCCCCGCCAAACATTCAGTACTTC. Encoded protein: CASSDNGAPPNIQYF.

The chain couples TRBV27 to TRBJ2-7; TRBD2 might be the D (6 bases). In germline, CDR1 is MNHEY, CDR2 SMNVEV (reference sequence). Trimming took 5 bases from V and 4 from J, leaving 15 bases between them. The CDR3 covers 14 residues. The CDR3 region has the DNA TGTGCCAGCAGTGCCGGGACTCAACGATACGAGCAGTACTTC. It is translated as CASSAGTQRYEQYF.

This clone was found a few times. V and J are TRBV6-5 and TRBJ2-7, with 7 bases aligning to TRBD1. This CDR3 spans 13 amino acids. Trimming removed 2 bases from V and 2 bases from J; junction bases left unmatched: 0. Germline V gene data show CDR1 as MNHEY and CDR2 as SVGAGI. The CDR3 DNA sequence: TGTGCCAGCAGTTACGACAGGGCCTACGAGCAGTACTTC. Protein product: CASSYDRAYEQYF.

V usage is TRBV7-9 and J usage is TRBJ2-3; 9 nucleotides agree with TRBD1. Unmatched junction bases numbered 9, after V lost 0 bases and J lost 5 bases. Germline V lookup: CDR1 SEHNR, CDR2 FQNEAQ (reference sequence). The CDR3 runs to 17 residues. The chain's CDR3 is CASSLARGQGYKDTQYF. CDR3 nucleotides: TGTGCCAGCAGCTTAGCCCGGGGACAGGGTTATAAAGATACGCAGTATTTT. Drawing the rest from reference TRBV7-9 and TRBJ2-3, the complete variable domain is DTGVSQNPRHKITKRGQNVTFRCDPISEHNRLYWYRQTLGQGPEFLTYFQNEAQLEKSRLLSDRFSAERPKGSFSTLEIQRTEQGDSAMYLCASSLARGQGYKDTQYFGPGTRLTVL.

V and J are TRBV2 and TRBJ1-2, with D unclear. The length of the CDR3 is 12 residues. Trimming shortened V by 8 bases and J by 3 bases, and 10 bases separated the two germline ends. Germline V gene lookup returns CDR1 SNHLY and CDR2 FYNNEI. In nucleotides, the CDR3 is TGTGCCAGCCCGAGCCCTTACTATGGCTACACCTTC. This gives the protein CASPSPYYGYTF.

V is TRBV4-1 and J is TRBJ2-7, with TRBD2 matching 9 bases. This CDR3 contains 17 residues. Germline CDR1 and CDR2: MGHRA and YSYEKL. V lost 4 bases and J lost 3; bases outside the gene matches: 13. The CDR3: CASSPPPKRTSVYEQYF. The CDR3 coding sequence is TGCGCCAGCAGCCCCCCACCCAAAAGGACTAGCGTCTACGAGCAGTACTTC.

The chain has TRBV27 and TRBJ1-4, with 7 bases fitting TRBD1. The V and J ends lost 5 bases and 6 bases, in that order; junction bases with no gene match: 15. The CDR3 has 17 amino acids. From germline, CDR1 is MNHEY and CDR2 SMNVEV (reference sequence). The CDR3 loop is CASSPLVGRTGYEKLFF. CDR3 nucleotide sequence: TGTGCCAGCAGTCCATTGGTGGGCCGGACAGGTTATGAAAAACTGTTTTTT.

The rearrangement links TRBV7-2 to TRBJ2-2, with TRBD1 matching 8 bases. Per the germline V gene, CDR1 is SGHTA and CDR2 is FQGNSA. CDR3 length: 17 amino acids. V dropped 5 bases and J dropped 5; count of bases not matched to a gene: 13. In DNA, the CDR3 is TGTGCCAGCAGCCGACAGGGGTTGGGATATTTTACCGGGGAGCTGTTTTTT. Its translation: CASSRQGLGYFTGELFF.

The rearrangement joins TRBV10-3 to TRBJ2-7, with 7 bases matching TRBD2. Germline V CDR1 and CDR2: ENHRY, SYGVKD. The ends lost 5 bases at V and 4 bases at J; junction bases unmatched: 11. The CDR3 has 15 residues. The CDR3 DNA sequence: TGTGCCATCAGTTCAATGGGGCGGGGAGGGTACGAGCAGTACTTC. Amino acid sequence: CAISSMGRGGYEQYF.

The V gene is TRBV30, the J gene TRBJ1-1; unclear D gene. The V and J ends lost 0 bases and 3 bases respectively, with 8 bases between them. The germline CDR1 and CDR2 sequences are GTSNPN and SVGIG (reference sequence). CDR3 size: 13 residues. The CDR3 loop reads CAWSVPLDTEAFF. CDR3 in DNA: TGTGCCTGGAGTGTCCCATTGGACACTGAAGCTTTCTTT.

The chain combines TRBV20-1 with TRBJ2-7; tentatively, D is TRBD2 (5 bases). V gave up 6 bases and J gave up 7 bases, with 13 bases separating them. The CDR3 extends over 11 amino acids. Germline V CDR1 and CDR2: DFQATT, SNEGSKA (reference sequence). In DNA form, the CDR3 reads TGCAGTGCCCTTCTCGGGGTGGAGCAGTACTTC. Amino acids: CSALLGVEQYF.

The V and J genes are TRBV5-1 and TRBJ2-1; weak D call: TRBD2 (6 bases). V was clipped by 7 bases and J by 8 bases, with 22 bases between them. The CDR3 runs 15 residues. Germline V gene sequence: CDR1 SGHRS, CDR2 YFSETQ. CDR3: CASVLGLTPGDEQFF. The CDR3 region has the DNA TGCGCCAGCGTCCTGGGACTCACACCCGGCGATGAGCAGTTCTTC.

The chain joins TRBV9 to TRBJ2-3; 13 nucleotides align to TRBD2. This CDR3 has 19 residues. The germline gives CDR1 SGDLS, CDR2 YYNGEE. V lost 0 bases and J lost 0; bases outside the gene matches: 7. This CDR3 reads CASSVALAGGKASTDTQYF. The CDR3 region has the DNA TGTGCCAGCAGCGTAGCACTAGCGGGAGGGAAAGCTAGCACAGATACGCAGTATTTT.

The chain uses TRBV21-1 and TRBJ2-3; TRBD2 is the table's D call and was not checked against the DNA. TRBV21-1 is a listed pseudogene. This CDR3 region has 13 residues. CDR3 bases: TGTGCCAGCAGCAAAGGCGCGGCGGATACGCAGTATTTT. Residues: CASSKGAADTQYF.

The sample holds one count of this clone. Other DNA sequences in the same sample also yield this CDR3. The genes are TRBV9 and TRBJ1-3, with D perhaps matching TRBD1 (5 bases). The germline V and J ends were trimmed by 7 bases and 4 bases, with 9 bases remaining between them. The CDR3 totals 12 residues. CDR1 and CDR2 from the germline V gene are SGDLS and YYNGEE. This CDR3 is CASRGDGNTIYF. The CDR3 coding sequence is TGTGCCAGCCGGGGGGACGGAAACACCATATATTTT.

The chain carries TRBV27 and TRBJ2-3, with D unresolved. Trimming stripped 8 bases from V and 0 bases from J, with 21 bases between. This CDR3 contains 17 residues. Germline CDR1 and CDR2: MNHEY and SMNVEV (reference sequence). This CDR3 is CASSRPDSASSTDTQYF. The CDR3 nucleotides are TGTGCCAGCTCTCGACCAGATAGTGCCTCTAGCACAGATACGCAGTATTTT.